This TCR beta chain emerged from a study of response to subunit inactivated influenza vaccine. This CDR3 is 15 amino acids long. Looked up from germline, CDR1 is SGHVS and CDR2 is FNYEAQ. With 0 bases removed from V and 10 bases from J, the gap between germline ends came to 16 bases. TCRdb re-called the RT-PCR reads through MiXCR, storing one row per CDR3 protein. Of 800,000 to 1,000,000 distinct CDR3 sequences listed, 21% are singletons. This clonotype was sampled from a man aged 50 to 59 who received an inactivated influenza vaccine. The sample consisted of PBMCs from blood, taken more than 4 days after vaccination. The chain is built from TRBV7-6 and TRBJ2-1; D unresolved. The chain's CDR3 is CASSLAQRVAGEQFF. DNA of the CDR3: TGTGCCAGCAGCTTAGCGCAACGTGTGGCCGGAGAGCAGTTCTTC.